The clone carrying this T cell receptor beta chain was detected ten times or more. Its antigen is currently unknown. Per the authors' pipeline: A classifier for distant metastasis in papillary thyroid cancer was constructed using CDR3 differences observed across clinicopathological groups. TCRdb re-analyzed the PCR reads using MiXCR. TCRdb's processing, not the authors' own work, is the source of the V and J calls. The table includes 20,000 to 25,000 clones, approximately 15% detected once. Prior to thyroid surgery, none of the patients had received any treatment. The record originates from a study of metastatic and nonmetastatic thyroid tumors. For the study at large: Thyroid patients, malignant and benign, had repertoires compared across blood and tumor or nodule tissue.

CDR3 length: 14 residues. Trimming removed 6 bases from V and 4 bases from J; junction bases left unmatched: 4. The V gene's germline CDR1 is MDHEN and CDR2 SYDVKM. Study-wide results and limits: For both blood and tumor, malignant thyroid tumors reportedly showed significantly higher TCR beta diversity than benign nodules did.

Specimen: tumor tissue. The rearrangement joins TRBV28 to TRBJ2-2; 8 bases line up with TRBD2. This receptor was taken from a female donor with papillary thyroid cancer or a benign thyroid nodule (not recorded which). Some clones in this sample may be carry-over from other donors' samples. The CDR3 DNA follows: TGTGCCAGCAGCCGCAGCGGGAGCACCGGGGAGCTGTTTTTT. Its protein product is CASSRSGSTGELFF.